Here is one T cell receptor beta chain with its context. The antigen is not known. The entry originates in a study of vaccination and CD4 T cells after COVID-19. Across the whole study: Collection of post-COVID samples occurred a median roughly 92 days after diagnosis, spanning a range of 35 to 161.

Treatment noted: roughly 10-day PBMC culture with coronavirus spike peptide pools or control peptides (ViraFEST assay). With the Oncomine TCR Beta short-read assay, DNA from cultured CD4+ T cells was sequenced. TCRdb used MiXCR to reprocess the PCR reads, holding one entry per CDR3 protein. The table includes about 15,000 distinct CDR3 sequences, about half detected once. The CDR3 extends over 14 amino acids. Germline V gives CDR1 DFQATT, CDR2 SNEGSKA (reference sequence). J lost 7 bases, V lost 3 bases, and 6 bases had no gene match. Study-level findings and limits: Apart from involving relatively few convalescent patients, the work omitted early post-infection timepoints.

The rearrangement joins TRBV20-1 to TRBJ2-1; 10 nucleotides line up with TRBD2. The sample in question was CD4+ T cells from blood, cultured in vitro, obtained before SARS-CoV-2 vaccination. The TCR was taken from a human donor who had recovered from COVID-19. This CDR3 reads CSARVASGRNEQFF. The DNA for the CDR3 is TGCAGTGCTAGGGTGGCTAGCGGGAGAAATGAGCAGTTCTTC.